This T cell receptor beta chain was identified during a study of cytomegalovirus exposure and HLA in healthy donors. Whole-study results and caveats: In a later analysis, several top co-occurrence clusters appeared linked to parvovirus B19, influenza, CMV and Epstein-Barr virus.

Use of 60 Vbeta and 13 Jbeta primers characterized the PCR. Assay used: immunoSEQ multiplex PCR; TCRdb lists only in-frame clones, some missing. The sample records roughly 77,000 clones, about 68% being singletons. A remark on this clone: Its antigen is as yet unknown.

The origin of this receptor is a woman aged 45-65 years in good health and CMV-seropositive. Sequencing was done on a sample of PBMCs.

The CDR3 nucleotides read TGTGCCAGCAGTTTATACGGAGCTAGCACAGATACGCAGTATTTT. This sequence encodes CASSLYGASTDTQYF. The chain is built from TRBV28 and TRBJ2-3; D is ambiguous. CDR3 size: 15 residues. Looked up from germline, CDR1 is MDHEN and CDR2 is SYDVKM. V was pared by 1 base and J by 0 bases, with 8 bases between. The whole variable domain, remainder taken from reference TRBV28 and TRBJ2-3, is DVKVTQSSRYLVKRTGEKVFLECVQDMDHENMFWYRQDPGLGLRLIYFSYDVKMKEKGDIPEGYSVSREKKERFSLILESASTNQTSMYLCASSLYGASTDTQYFGPGTRLTVL.